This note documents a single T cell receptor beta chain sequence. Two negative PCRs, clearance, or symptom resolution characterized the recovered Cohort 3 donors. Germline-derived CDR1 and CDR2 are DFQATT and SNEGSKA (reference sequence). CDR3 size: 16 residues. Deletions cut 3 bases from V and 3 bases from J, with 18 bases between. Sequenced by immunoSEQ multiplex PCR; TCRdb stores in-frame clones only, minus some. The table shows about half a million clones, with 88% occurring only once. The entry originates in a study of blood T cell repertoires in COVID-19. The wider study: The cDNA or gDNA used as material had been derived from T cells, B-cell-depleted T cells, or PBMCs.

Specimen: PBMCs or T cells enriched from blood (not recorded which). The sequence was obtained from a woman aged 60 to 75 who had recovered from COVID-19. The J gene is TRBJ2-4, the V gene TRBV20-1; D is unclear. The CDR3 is CSASFLRNLDKNIQYF. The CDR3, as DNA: TGCAGTGCTAGTTTTTTGAGGAATTTGGACAAAAACATTCAGTACTTC.